Listed here are 18 T cell receptor beta chains from one sample, sequenced in a study of blood T cells in healthy people across ages. Through a sample-barcoded 5' primer and a J-beta primer mix, a second PCR was run for roughly 7 to 12 cycles. TCRdb reprocessed the 5' RACE reads with MiXCR, giving one entry per CDR3 protein. The table records just under 900,000 distinct CDR3 sequences, less than 35% of them present only once. What was sequenced was blood. Receptors originate from a woman of 80 years or more in good health.

This chain joins TRBV7-3 and TRBJ2-4; TRBD2 is a possible D gene (6 bases). Trimming took 5 bases from V and 10 from J, leaving 15 bases between them. The CDR3 is 13 amino acids. Germline CDR1 SGHTA, CDR2 FQGTGA. As DNA, the CDR3 is TGTGCCAGCAGCACCTCCGGGGGTGGGATTCAGTACTTC. It encodes CASSTSGGGIQYF.

This clonotype was seen many times. The rearrangement links TRBV7-8 to TRBJ2-5, with 9 bases aligning to TRBD2. The CDR3 has 18 residues. The ends lost 0 bases at V and 1 base at J; junction bases unmatched: 9. Looked up from germline, CDR1 is SGHVS and CDR2 is FQNEAQ. The CDR3 spells CASSLALIAGAPQETQYF. Here the CDR3 DNA reads TGTGCCAGCAGCTTAGCTTTAATAGCGGGGGCACCCCAAGAGACCCAGTACTTC. Using reference TRBV7-8 and TRBJ2-5 for the parts outside the CDR3, the full variable domain is GAGVSQSPRYKVAKRGQDVALRCDPISGHVSLFWYQQALGQGPEFLTYFQNEAQLDKSGLPSDRFFAERPEGSVSTLKIQRTQQEDSAVYLCASSLALIAGAPQETQYFGPGTRLLVL.

This clonotype was picked up many times. This sequence joins TRBV5-6 and TRBJ2-1; D tentatively fits TRBD1 or TRBD2 (5 bases each). This CDR3 has 12 residues. In germline, CDR1 is SGHDT, CDR2 YYEEEE. Trimming removed 4 bases at V and 9 bases at J, with 11 bases between. The CDR3 DNA sequence: TGTGCCAGCAGCCCGACTGGGGGTGAGCAGTTCTTC. This gives the protein CASSPTGGEQFF.

In its sample, this clonotype was seen many times. The chain uses TRBV7-2 and TRBJ2-3, with 7 positions matching TRBD2. The germline CDR1 and CDR2 sequences are SGHTA and FQGNSA. The CDR3 has 14 residues. Losses at the gene ends were 7 bases for V and 5 bases for J; bases not matched to a gene: 9. The CDR3 loop is CASNDGLGKDTQYF. CDR3 DNA sequence: TGTGCCAGCAACGACGGACTAGGGAAAGATACGCAGTATTTT.

A word on this clonotype: A read error is possible here, since a much larger clone lies one base away. This chain joins TRBV7-2 and TRBJ2-5, with TRBD2 matching 8 bases. The CDR3 is 14 amino acids. Germline CDR1 and CDR2: SGHTA and FQGNSA. The CDR3 DNA sequence: TGTGCCAACAGCCGGACTAGCAGCAAAGAGACCCAGTACTTC. The encoded protein is CANSRTSSKETQYF.

This chain connects TRBV9 to TRBJ2-3, with 10 positions matching TRBD2. Germline assignment: CDR1 SGDLS and CDR2 YYNGEE. This CDR3 spans 15 amino acids. Trimming at V came to 4 bases and at J to 8 bases, leaving 10 bases not matched to a gene. This CDR3 is CASSKSGGAAATQYF. The DNA of the CDR3 is TGTGCCAGCAGCAAGAGCGGGGGGGCAGCAGCTACGCAGTATTTT.

About this clonotype: Being one base from a much bigger clone, this may be a read error. This rearrangement joins TRBV24-1 to TRBJ2-1, with 8 positions matching TRBD2. The CDR3 contains 17 residues. Germline V gives CDR1 KGHDR, CDR2 SFDVKD. The CDR3 DNA reads as TGTGCCACCAGTGATTTGGCGGGGGGAAGCTCCTACAATGGGCAGTTCTTC. Amino acid sequence: CATSDLAGGSSYNGQFF.

This chain joins TRBV11-3 and TRBJ1-2, with D possibly being TRBD1 (6 bases). Germline V CDR1 and CDR2: SGHNT, YENEEA. The ends were cut back, 0 bases at V and 5 bases at J, with 10 bases in the middle. The CDR3 runs to 14 residues. The CDR3 DNA sequence: TGTGCCAGCAGCTTAGACAGGGGAAAGTATGGCTACACCTTC. Translated, it gives CASSLDRGKYGYTF.

Details on this clonotype: A read error may explain this, as a much larger clone is one base away. This rearrangement joins TRBV5-6 to TRBJ2-6, with D perhaps TRBD1 (6 bases). CDR3 size: 17 residues. V was shortened by 1 base and J by 0 bases, with 11 bases between the two germline ends. Germline V gives CDR1 SGHDT, CDR2 YYEEEE. This CDR3 reads CASSLLQGSSGANVLTF. Here the CDR3 DNA reads TGTGCCAGCAGCTTGCTCCAGGGGAGCTCTGGGGCCAACGTCCTGACTTTC.

The rearrangement links TRBV3-1 to TRBJ1-1; 8 nucleotides align to TRBD1. The germline V gene has CDR1 LGHDT and CDR2 YNNKEL (reference sequence). The CDR3 extends over 15 amino acids. After removal of 1 base from V and 2 bases from J, the junction contained 3 bases not matched to a gene. The CDR3 DNA reads TGTGCCAGCAGCCAAGTCAGGGGGCTTAACACTGAAGCTTTCTTT. Translation gives CASSQVRGLNTEAFF.

This clonotype has at least ten counts. The chain couples TRBV29-1 to TRBJ2-3; 10 nucleotides align to TRBD2. The germline CDR1 and CDR2 sequences are SQVTM and ANQGSEA. The ends lost 7 bases at V and 3 bases at J; junction bases unmatched: 10. The CDR3 sequence is 15 residues long. CDR3 nucleotides: TGCAGCGCCTCCCCGACTAGCGGGTTGACAGATACGCAGTATTTT. Translated, it gives CSASPTSGLTDTQYF.

The chain joins TRBV6-5 to TRBJ2-5; D ambiguous. The CDR3 sequence is 17 residues long. Germline-derived CDR1 and CDR2 are MNHEY and SVGAGI. Trimming pared 0 bases from V and 0 bases from J, leaving 14 bases between. This chain's CDR3 is CASSYSSDLRYQETQYF. CDR3 nucleotides: TGTGCCAGCAGTTACTCCTCGGACCTGAGGTACCAAGAGACCCAGTACTTC.

This clonotype was seen many times. The V gene is TRBV7-2, the J gene TRBJ2-3; 8 nucleotides line up with TRBD1. CDR1 and CDR2 (germline): SGHTA, FQGNSA. The CDR3 sequence is 16 residues long. V shed 4 bases and J 2 bases; nucleotides not matched to a gene: 8. The CDR3 loop reads CASSSGTGGTTDTQYF. CDR3 sequence (DNA): TGTGCCAGCAGCTCCGGGACAGGAGGGACCACAGATACGCAGTATTTT.

The rearrangement uses TRBV7-9 and TRBJ2-1; the D gene is possibly TRBD2 (7 bases). The CDR3 covers 17 residues. Trimming stripped 7 bases from V and 0 bases from J, with 19 bases between. The germline V gene encodes CDR1 SEHNR and CDR2 FQNEAQ (reference sequence). The CDR3 DNA sequence: TGTGCCAGCAACGGGGGGCTAGCCGGAAGCTCCTACAATGAGCAGTTCTTC. Protein: CASNGGLAGSSYNEQFF. The full variable domain, completed using reference TRBV7-9 and TRBJ2-1, is DTGVSQNPRHKITKRGQNVTFRCDPISEHNRLYWYRQTLGQGPEFLTYFQNEAQLEKSRLLSDRFSAERPKGSFSTLEIQRTEQGDSAMYLCASNGGLAGSSYNEQFFGPGTRLTVL.

V usage is TRBV14 and J usage is TRBJ1-2; perhaps TRBD1 as D (5 bases). V lost 6 bases and J 2 bases, leaving 19 bases between the germline ends. The CDR3 totals 16 residues. CDR1 is SGHDN, CDR2 FVKESK, per germline. The CDR3 protein is CASSRGTGTANYGYTF. The CDR3 coding sequence is TGTGCCAGCAGTCGCGGTACCGGGACGGCAAACTATGGCTACACCTTC.

Ten or more counts support this clonotype. The chain's CDR3 is CASSYSGQGNTEAFF. CDR3 nucleotides: TGTGCCAGCAGTTACTCGGGACAGGGAAACACTGAAGCTTTCTTT. The rearrangement joins TRBV6-6 to TRBJ1-1; 9 bases match TRBD1. This CDR3 has 15 residues. CDR1 MNHNY and CDR2 SVGAGI come from the germline V gene (reference sequence). Germline trimming cut 0 bases from V and 2 bases from J; bases unmatched to any gene: 1.

This clonotype was picked up a small number of times. CDR3 in amino acids: CASSPEQGVFGYTF. The CDR3 coding sequence is TGTGCCAGCAGCCCGGAACAGGGGGTCTTTGGCTACACCTTC. The chain links TRBV5-5 to TRBJ1-2; 8 bases are a match to TRBD1. The CDR3 length is 14 residues. Germline CDR1 SGHKS, CDR2 YYEKEE (reference sequence). Germline trimming cut 4 bases from V and 7 bases from J; bases unmatched to any gene: 9.

A remark on this clonotype: Given a much more abundant clone one base away, this may be a read error. The chain employs TRBV20-1 and TRBJ2-7, with 7 nucleotides matching TRBD2. Matching the DNA end better, TRBJ2-5 makes the J call doubtful. CDR3 length equals 14 residues. Germline lookup yields CDR1 DFQATT and CDR2 SNEGSKA (reference sequence). CDR3 sequence (DNA): TGCAGTGCTAGAGATCGGGCTAGCGGACGGACCCAGTACTTC. This translates into CSARDRASGRTQYF.